The T cell receptor beta chain under discussion was sequenced for a study of shared clonotypes between healthy human individuals. Note on this clone: Its target is unknown.

Execution of the assay was at deep level. The protocol was immunoSEQ multiplex PCR, while the TCRdb copy is restricted to in-frame clones and leaves out a portion. Here the sample spans some 1 million clones, approximately 76% being singletons. Findings and caveats of the study: Around 5% of naive CD4 clonotypes were common to a handful of donors.

The origin of this receptor is a young man in good health. Material for sequencing was memory CD4+ T cells sorted from blood. Regarding subset: CD45RA-negative fraction.

This CDR3 is CASSLDLAALYEQYF. The CDR3 DNA follows: TGTGCCAGCAGCTTAGATCTAGCGGCCCTGTACGAGCAGTACTTC. The chain recombines TRBV11-2 with TRBJ2-7; TRBD2 matches at 7 bases. Germline lookup yields CDR1 SGHAT and CDR2 FQNNGV. The junction had 6 bases not matched to a gene; V was cut back by 0 bases and J by 4 bases. This CDR3 is 15 amino acids long.